The 2 T cell receptor beta chains presented below share a single source sample, sequenced in a study of Ad26.COV2.S vaccination and SARS-CoV-2 variants. As for treatment: roughly 18 received Ad26.COV2.S at low or high dose, single or two shots; 5 received placebo; per-sample allocation not given. Samples came from day 63 after the first vaccine or placebo injection. Assay used: immunoSEQ multiplex PCR; TCRdb lists only in-frame clones, some missing. This sample has under 500,000 clones, with about 90% found just once. The sample consisted of peripheral blood, taken in a trial of Ad26.COV2.S vaccine versus placebo. Receptors originate from a person between 18 and 59 years old who received the Ad26.COV2.S COVID-19 vaccine or a placebo.

V and J are TRBV11-3 and TRBJ2-1; weak D call: TRBD2 (6 bases). Trimming took off 4 bases at V and 9 bases at J, with 16 bases between the two ends. Germline V gene lookup returns CDR1 SGHNT and CDR2 YENEEA. The CDR3 sequence is 14 residues long. The DNA of the CDR3 is TGTGCCAGCAGCTCGGGACTGATGAGGGGTGAGCAGTTCTTC. Protein: CASSSGLMRGEQFF.

This chain connects TRBV6-5 to TRBJ1-5; perhaps TRBD1 as D (6 bases). Germline V gene data show CDR1 as MNHEY and CDR2 as SVGAGI. V lost 4 bases, J lost 0 bases, and 10 bases lay in between. The CDR3 extends over 15 amino acids. CDR3 region: CASSSTGGSNQPQHF. The CDR3 nucleotides read TGTGCCAGCAGTTCGACAGGTGGTAGCAATCAGCCCCAGCATTTT.